These 25 T cell receptor beta chains originate from one sample sequenced in a study of blood T cell repertoires in COVID-19. Clones were read by immunoSEQ multiplex PCR, and TCRdb kept only the in-frame ones, dropping some. The table shows 390,000 or so clones, with about nine tenths occurring only once. The specimen sequenced was peripheral blood. These receptors were taken from a woman aged 25 to 45 with active or convalescent COVID-19.

The chain recombines TRBV5-6 with TRBJ2-2; 9 bases match TRBD1. J was trimmed by 4 bases and V by 0 bases; bases with no gene match: 1. CDR1 and CDR2 from the germline V gene are SGHDT and YYEEEE. The CDR3 extends over 15 amino acids. The CDR3 region is CASSLVTGGTGELFF. As DNA, the CDR3 is TGTGCCAGCAGCTTGGTGACAGGGGGCACCGGGGAGCTGTTTTTT.

The table lists this clone with a count of one. The chain is built from TRBV4-1 and TRBJ2-2, with 10 bases identical to TRBD1. With V trimmed by 0 bases and J by 6 bases, 1 base remained unmatched. Germline V gene sequence: CDR1 MGHRA, CDR2 YSYEKL. The CDR3 has 15 residues. This CDR3 reads CASSQEDRGSGELFF. CDR3 sequence (DNA): TGCGCCAGCAGCCAAGAGGACAGGGGGTCCGGGGAGCTGTTTTTT.

This chain links TRBV3-1 (or the pseudogene TRBV3-2) with TRBJ1-3; D perhaps matches TRBD1 (6 bases). Germline V gives CDR1 LGHDT, CDR2 YNNKEL (reference sequence). Trimming stripped 5 bases from V and 0 bases from J, with 11 bases between. The CDR3 loop spans 15 amino acids. CDR3 coding DNA: TGTGCCAGCAGCGAGACAGGCGTCTCTGGAAACACCATATATTTT. Protein product: CASSETGVSGNTIYF.

The chain employs TRBV6-5 and TRBJ2-1; a weak D match, TRBD2 (7 bases). The CDR3 runs 15 residues. V lost 8 bases and J 4 bases, leaving 18 bases between the germline ends. Germline CDR1 reads MNHEY; CDR2 reads SVGAGI. CDR3 bases: TGTGCCAGCCGACCCGGACTAGGGGGATACAATGAGCAGTTCTTC. This codes for CASRPGLGGYNEQFF.

The chain couples TRBV11-3 to TRBJ2-2; 8 bases match TRBD1. V shed 5 bases and J 5 bases; nucleotides not matched to a gene: 4. The length of the CDR3 is 14 residues. Germline assignment: CDR1 SGHNT and CDR2 YENEEA. Here the CDR3 reads CASSPTGVTGELFF. The CDR3 DNA is TGTGCCAGCAGCCCGACAGGGGTAACCGGGGAGCTGTTTTTT.

This chain uses TRBV20-1 with TRBJ1-2, with no clear D. Trimming stripped 3 bases from V and 8 bases from J, with 10 bases between. Per germline, CDR1 DFQATT and CDR2 SNEGSKA (reference sequence). The CDR3 sequence is 11 residues long. CDR3: CSASLQAGYTF. The CDR3 DNA reads TGCAGTGCTAGTCTCCAGGCCGGCTACACCTTC.

The table lists this clone with a few counts. V is TRBV19 and J is TRBJ1-5, with 9 positions matching TRBD1. V gave up 4 bases and J gave up 6 bases; unmatched junction bases: 7. This CDR3 region has 15 residues. Per germline, CDR1 LNHDA and CDR2 SQIVND (reference sequence). CDR3 nucleotide sequence: TGTGCCAGTAGTACCCAGACAGGGGGAAGTCAGCCCCAGCATTTT. Translated: CASSTQTGGSQPQHF.

The chain links TRBV15 to TRBJ2-5; 10 positions agree with TRBD1. The CDR3 covers 18 residues. V lost 2 bases and J lost 4; bases outside the gene matches: 13. Per the germline V gene, CDR1 is LNHNV and CDR2 is YYDKDF (reference sequence). As DNA, the CDR3 is TGTGCCACCAGCAGACCGACAGGGGGCCTGGCCAACCCAGAGACCCAGTACTTC. Protein product: CATSRPTGGLANPETQYF. Based on the CDR3 plus reference TRBV15 and TRBJ2-5, the full variable domain is DAMVIQNPRYQVTQFGKPVTLSCSQTLNHNVMYWYQQKSSQAPKLLFHYYDKDFNNEADTPDNFQSRRPNTSFCFLDIRSPGLGDTAMYLCATSRPTGGLANPETQYFGPGTRLLVL.

The chain employs TRBV11-2 and TRBJ1-6, with D possibly matching TRBD1 (6 bases). The CDR3 sequence is 17 residues long. V lost 4 bases and J 6 bases, leaving 19 bases between the germline ends. Germline CDR1 and CDR2: SGHAT and FQNNGV. In DNA form, the CDR3 reads TGTGCCAGCAGCTCGTTCAGCTTGACAGGCGGTAATTCACCCCTCCACTTT. This encodes CASSSFSLTGGNSPLHF.

This clone was observed a handful of times. CDR3 coding DNA: TGTGCCAGCAGTGAAGCGTTAGGGGGGGGTCAGCCCCAGCATTTT. Amino acids: CASSEALGGGQPQHF. This chain uses TRBV6-1 with TRBJ1-5, with D perhaps matching TRBD1 (6 bases). Between the trimmed V and J ends, which lost 0 bases and 6 bases, there was a span of 12 bases. This CDR3 has 15 amino acids. Germline assignment: CDR1 MNHNS and CDR2 SASEGT.

V usage is TRBV18 and J usage is TRBJ2-2; 7 bases map to TRBD1. CDR3 length equals 18 residues. Losses at the gene ends were 3 bases for V and 4 bases for J; bases not matched to a gene: 14. CDR1 and CDR2 (germline): KGHSH, LQKENI. CDR3: CASSPYTTRGRATGELFF. CDR3 DNA: TGTGCCAGCTCACCTTACACCACAAGGGGGCGCGCCACCGGGGAGCTGTTTTTT.

The rearrangement links TRBV7-9 to TRBJ1-4; D gene uncertain. This CDR3 comprises 12 residues. The V gene lost 4 bases and the J gene lost 2 bases, with 2 bases spanning the gap. Germline V gene data show CDR1 as SEHNR and CDR2 as FQNEAQ (reference sequence). CDR3: CASSSTNEKLFF. In DNA form, the CDR3 reads TGTGCCAGCAGCTCTACTAATGAAAAACTGTTTTTT.

The CDR3 protein is CASSLPTNEKLFF. CDR3 DNA: TGTGCCAGCAGCCTCCCAACTAATGAAAAACTGTTTTTT. The chain links TRBV12-3 or TRBV12-4 to TRBJ1-4; D remains ambiguous. The CDR3 has 13 amino acids. The V gene lost 6 bases and the J gene lost 0 bases, with 5 bases spanning the gap.

The V gene is TRBV7-9, the J gene TRBJ2-7, with D unclear. The V and J ends lost 5 bases and 2 bases respectively, with 7 bases between them. Germline CDR1 and CDR2: SEHNR and FQNEAQ (reference sequence). The CDR3 is 12 residues long. CDR3 protein: CASSPKPYEQYF. CDR3 DNA: TGTGCCAGCAGCCCGAAGCCCTACGAGCAGTACTTC.

This rearrangement joins TRBV30 to TRBJ2-7; D possibly corresponds to TRBD1 (6 bases). From germline, CDR1 is GTSNPN and CDR2 SVGIG (reference sequence). This CDR3 spans 13 amino acids. The V end lost 3 bases, the J end lost 0 bases, and 9 bases lay between the germline ends. The CDR3, as DNA: TGTGCCTGGAGGCGGACAGCCTCCTACGAGCAGTACTTC. It specifies CAWRRTASYEQYF.

The chain uses TRBV10-1 and TRBJ1-5; TRBD1 agrees at 9 bases. Unmatched junction bases numbered 18, after V lost 6 bases and J lost 3 bases. From germline, CDR1 is WNHNN and CDR2 SYGVQD (reference sequence). The CDR3 runs to 19 residues. CDR3 DNA sequence: TGCGCCAGCAGCGGCGATGACAGGGGGACCGTGAAGTACAATCAGCCCCAGCATTTT. It codes for CASSGDDRGTVKYNQPQHF.

This chain joins TRBV2 and TRBJ2-1; 13 bases match TRBD2. The CDR3 has 17 amino acids. Trimming removed 4 bases from V and 4 bases from J; junction bases left unmatched: 7. Per germline, CDR1 SNHLY and CDR2 FYNNEI. The CDR3 here is CASSARPGLAGYNEQFF. CDR3 nucleotide sequence: TGTGCCAGCAGTGCTAGACCGGGACTAGCGGGGTACAATGAGCAGTTCTTC.

J is TRBJ1-5 and V is TRBV6-5; 10 nucleotides align to TRBD1. Germline CDR1 reads MNHEY; CDR2 reads SVGAGI. With 4 bases clipped from V and 7 bases from J, the junction kept 7 bases outside the gene matches. The CDR3 covers 15 residues. The CDR3 nucleotides read TGTGCCAGCAGTTTGACAGGGGGCGCGGGGCAGCCCCAGCATTTT. This encodes CASSLTGGAGQPQHF.

The chain combines TRBV7-8 with TRBJ1-1, with a possible D match to TRBD1 (5 bases). Deletions cut 5 bases from V and 5 bases from J, with 18 bases between. CDR3 size: 15 residues. Per germline, CDR1 SGHVS and CDR2 FQNEAQ. CDR3 coding DNA: TGTGCCAGCAGCCACCCTAAGCCGAAGGGGACTGAAGCTTTCTTT. This gives the protein CASSHPKPKGTEAFF.

The genes are TRBV11-2 and TRBJ1-5, with D unclear. V was pared by 3 bases and J by 7 bases, with 10 bases between. The germline CDR1 and CDR2 sequences are SGHAT and FQNNGV. CDR3 length: 13 residues. For the CDR3, the DNA is TGTGCCAGCAGCTTTGCGGGGTGGCAGCCCCAGCATTTT. Translated: CASSFAGWQPQHF.

This clone came up once. This rearrangement joins TRBV3-1 (or the pseudogene TRBV3-2) to TRBJ2-2; 7 bases are a match to TRBD2. Trimming took 1 base from V and 1 from J; bases not matched to a gene: 0. Germline CDR1 LGHDT, CDR2 YNNKEL (reference sequence). The CDR3 runs to 15 residues. CDR3 sequence: CASSQGGRNTGELFF. Written as DNA, the CDR3 is TGTGCCAGCAGCCAAGGCGGGAGGAACACCGGGGAGCTGTTTTTT.

This chain connects TRBV5-6 to TRBJ1-3; no reliable D call. Per the germline V gene, CDR1 is SGHDT and CDR2 is YYEEEE. CDR3 size: 14 residues. V was cut by 4 bases and J by 0 bases, with 8 bases left in between. The CDR3 loop is CASSIRFSGNTIYF. The CDR3 DNA reads TGTGCCAGCAGCATCAGATTCTCTGGAAACACCATATATTTT.

The chain has TRBV6-5 and TRBJ1-1; tentatively, D is TRBD1 (6 bases). The CDR3 is 16 residues long. The V gene's germline CDR1 is MNHEY and CDR2 SVGAGI. Trimming took 0 bases from V and 2 from J, leaving 13 bases between them. The CDR3 loop reads CASSYSTDRFNTEAFF. CDR3 sequence (DNA): TGTGCCAGCAGTTACTCGACCGACAGGTTCAACACTGAAGCTTTCTTT.

This chain joins TRBV18 and TRBJ2-6; 10 bases fit TRBD1. The V gene end was trimmed by 4 bases and the J gene end by 2 bases; junction bases not matched to a gene: 5. Germline V gene sequence: CDR1 KGHSH, CDR2 LQKENI. The CDR3 runs 17 residues. The CDR3 DNA reads TGTGCCAGCTCACTGGGACAGGGGATCCCTGGGGCCAACGTCCTGACTTTC. Protein sequence: CASSLGQGIPGANVLTF.

This clone was counted a single time. The J gene is TRBJ1-3, the V gene TRBV4-2; D is ambiguous. In germline, CDR1 is LGHNA, CDR2 YNFKEQ. Trimming removed 0 bases from V and 4 bases from J, with 13 bases in between. The CDR3 sequence is 16 residues long. CDR3 region: CASSQERLKPGNTIYF. As DNA, the CDR3 is TGTGCCAGCAGCCAAGAGCGTCTCAAGCCCGGAAACACCATATATTTT.